The 27 T cell receptor beta chains given below trace back to one sample, sequenced in a study of cytomegalovirus exposure and HLA in healthy donors. Both 60 Vbeta primers and 13 Jbeta primers went into the PCR. The protocol was immunoSEQ multiplex PCR, while the TCRdb copy is restricted to in-frame clones and leaves out a portion. The table lists roughly 130,000 clones, roughly 88% of them singletons, with 2% to 3% in the top ten. The sequenced material came from PBMCs. These receptors were collected from a man aged 50-59 years in good health and CMV-seronegative.

The rearrangement links TRBV2 to TRBJ1-5; no clear D gene. Per germline, CDR1 SNHLY and CDR2 FYNNEI. V was cut by 10 bases and J by 3 bases, with 10 bases left in between. The CDR3 spans 12 residues. This CDR3 is CATKRINQPQHF. For the CDR3, the DNA is TGTGCCACCAAGCGTATCAATCAGCCCCAGCATTTT. Using reference TRBV2 and TRBJ1-5 for the parts outside the CDR3, the full variable domain is EPEVTQTPSHQVTQMGQEVILRCVPISNHLYFYWYRQILGQKVEFLVSFYNNEISEKSEIFDDQFSVERPDGSNFTLKIRSTKLEDSAMYFCATKRINQPQHFGDGTRLSIL.

The V and J genes are TRBV6-1 and TRBJ2-5; 7 bases fit TRBD2. The J call may be faulty, since TRBJ2-7 better matches the DNA end. The CDR3 runs to 14 residues. Germline-derived CDR1 and CDR2 are MNHNS and SASEGT. The CDR3 DNA follows: TGTGCCAGCACCAGGAGGGAGGGAGGGTACGAGCAGTACTTC. This codes for CASTRREGGYEQYF.

The chain couples TRBV2 to TRBJ2-7, with TRBD1 matching over 8 bases. The V and J ends lost 6 bases and 4 bases, in that order; junction bases with no gene match: 2. CDR1 and CDR2 from the germline V gene are SNHLY and FYNNEI. This CDR3 is 12 amino acids long. The CDR3 DNA reads TGTGCCAGCAGGCGACAGGGGTACGAGCAGTACTTC. Amino acids: CASRRQGYEQYF.

This clone was found a few times. The chain employs TRBV4-3 and TRBJ1-3; D gene unclear. V was pared by 4 bases and J by 1 base, with 11 bases between. Looked up from germline, CDR1 is LGHNA and CDR2 is YSLEER. The CDR3 spans 15 residues. The CDR3, as DNA: TGCGCCAGCAGCCCCTCAACAGATTCTGGAAACACCATATATTTT. This sequence encodes CASSPSTDSGNTIYF.

The chain combines TRBV4-1 with TRBJ2-5; TRBD2 agrees at 7 bases. The DNA end favors TRBJ2-7, so the J call may be wrong. In germline, CDR1 is MGHRA, CDR2 YSYEKL. The CDR3 is 14 residues long. This chain's CDR3 is CASSLRDYSYEQYF. As DNA, the CDR3 is TGCGCCAGCAGCCTACGGGACTACTCCTACGAGCAGTACTTC.

This chain connects TRBV7-2 to TRBJ2-7; no clear D gene. The CDR3 has 14 amino acids. V shed 1 base and J shed 4 bases, with 11 bases lying between them. In germline, CDR1 is SGHTA, CDR2 FQGNSA. The CDR3, as DNA: TGTGCCAGCAGCTTAGAAGTGCCAGATTACGAGCAGTACTTC. Translating it yields CASSLEVPDYEQYF. The full variable domain, with the rest looked up from reference TRBV7-2 and TRBJ2-7, is GAGVSQSPSNKVTEKGKDVELRCDPISGHTALYWYRQSLGQGLEFLIYFQGNSAPDKSGLPSDRFSAERTGGSVSTLTIQRTQQEDSAVYLCASSLEVPDYEQYFGPGTRLTVT.

This chain links TRBV7-9 with TRBJ2-7, with 7 bases that match TRBD1. From germline, CDR1 is SEHNR and CDR2 FQNEAQ (reference sequence). This CDR3 contains 15 residues. J was trimmed by 1 base and V by 5 bases; bases with no gene match: 8. CDR3 residues: CASSKTGAPSYEQYF. The DNA of the CDR3 is TGTGCCAGCAGCAAAACAGGGGCGCCTTCCTACGAGCAGTACTTC.

The rearrangement joins TRBV12-5 to TRBJ1-2, with unresolved D. The germline V gene encodes CDR1 LGHNT and CDR2 FRNRAP. The V end was cut by 8 bases, the J end by 7 bases, with 14 bases between. The CDR3 has 12 residues. The CDR3 region is CASSSGVGGYTF. For the CDR3, the DNA is TGTGCTAGTTCCTCCGGTGTTGGTGGCTACACCTTC.

CDR3 coding DNA: TGTGCCAGCACTCGCGGGGGTGTGGATACGCAGTATTTT. The encoded protein is CASTRGGVDTQYF. The chain links TRBV5-5 to TRBJ2-3, with 7 bases lining up with TRBD2. V was clipped by 6 bases and J by 6 bases; unmatched bases: 7. CDR3 length: 13 amino acids. Germline-derived CDR1 and CDR2 are SGHKS and YYEKEE (reference sequence).

V and J are TRBV7-9 and TRBJ1-5, with D uncertain. Germline loops: CDR1 SEHNR, CDR2 FQNEAQ (reference sequence). V dropped 5 bases and J dropped 5 bases, with 16 bases sitting between them. The length of the CDR3 is 15 residues. This chain's CDR3 is CASSPGLSVDQPQHF. In DNA form, the CDR3 reads TGTGCCAGCAGCCCCGGACTGTCAGTAGATCAGCCCCAGCATTTT.

V gene TRBV6-6 combines with J gene TRBJ1-3; no reliable D call. The germline V gene has CDR1 MNHNY and CDR2 SVGAGI (reference sequence). Trimming cost V 5 bases and J 4 bases, with 6 bases left between them. The CDR3 sequence is 12 residues long. The CDR3 loop is CASSPTGNTIYF. CDR3 coding DNA: TGTGCCAGCAGTCCCACAGGAAACACCATATATTTT.

The chain uses TRBV7-8 and TRBJ1-4, with D maybe TRBD1 (6 bases). With 1 base removed from V and 8 bases from J, the gap between germline ends came to 14 bases. The CDR3 contains 15 residues. Germline V lookup: CDR1 SGHVS, CDR2 FQNEAQ. The CDR3 loop is CASSLGGTTGEKLFF. The CDR3 nucleotides are TGTGCCAGCAGCTTAGGAGGGACAACAGGGGAAAAACTGTTTTTT.

The V gene is TRBV9, the J gene TRBJ2-1; 7 nucleotides align to TRBD2. This CDR3 spans 16 amino acids. V trimming: 4 bases; J trimming: 5 bases; junction bases outside the gene matches: 12. Germline V gene sequence: CDR1 SGDLS, CDR2 YYNGEE. The CDR3 here is CASSPEAGGTNNEQFF. CDR3 DNA: TGTGCCAGCAGCCCGGAGGCCGGGGGGACTAACAATGAGCAGTTCTTC.

The V and J genes are TRBV19 and TRBJ1-2; TRBD1 might be the D (5 bases). V gave up 6 bases and J gave up 8 bases, with 16 bases separating them. The CDR3 contains 13 residues. The germline V gene has CDR1 LNHDA and CDR2 SQIVND (reference sequence). The CDR3 DNA is TGTGCCAGTAGAACGGGCAGGGTAAAGGGCTACACCTTC. This gives the protein CASRTGRVKGYTF. The full variable domain, with the rest looked up from reference TRBV19 and TRBJ1-2, is DGGITQSPKYLFRKEGQNVTLSCEQNLNHDAMYWYRQDPGQGLRLIYYSQIVNDFQKGDIAEGYSVSREKKESFPLTVTSAQKNPTAFYLCASRTGRVKGYTFGSGTRLTVV.

The chain uses TRBV11-3 and TRBJ2-2; 8 positions agree with TRBD2. This CDR3 has 15 residues. The germline gives CDR1 SGHNT, CDR2 YENEEA. After removal of 5 bases from V and 0 bases from J, the junction contained 2 bases not matched to a gene. This chain's CDR3 is CASSTGLANTGELFF. DNA for the CDR3: TGTGCCAGCAGCACGGGACTAGCGAACACCGGGGAGCTGTTTTTT.

V is TRBV5-1 and J is TRBJ1-2; D gene unclear. Trimming took 5 bases from V and 4 from J, leaving 15 bases between them. CDR1 and CDR2 from the germline V gene are SGHRS and YFSETQ. The CDR3 runs to 14 residues. The DNA for the CDR3 is TGCGCCAGCAGGCCGGGGAGAGAGGGCTATGGCTACACCTTC. Encoded protein: CASRPGREGYGYTF.

The chain employs TRBV5-6 and TRBJ1-1; D perhaps matches TRBD1 (5 bases). V was trimmed by 2 bases and J by 11 bases, leaving 22 bases between them. The CDR3 covers 15 residues. Germline V CDR1 and CDR2: SGHDT, YYEEEE. The CDR3 spells CASSFSDSSPLAAFF. The CDR3 region has the DNA TGTGCCAGCAGCTTTTCAGACAGTTCACCACTCGCGGCTTTCTTT.

The chain is built from TRBV4-2 and TRBJ2-2; 7 nucleotides align to TRBD2. The length of the CDR3 is 16 residues. V shed 3 bases and J 6 bases; nucleotides not matched to a gene: 10. CDR1 is LGHNA, CDR2 YNFKEQ, per germline. The CDR3 sequence is CASSQPSAGVAGELFF. As DNA, the CDR3 is TGTGCCAGCAGCCAGCCAAGTGCGGGGGTTGCCGGGGAGCTGTTTTTT.

The chain couples TRBV7-2 to TRBJ2-2; D perhaps matches TRBD2 (7 bases). CDR3 length: 18 amino acids. CDR1 and CDR2 from the germline V gene are SGHTA and FQGNSA. V was cut by 1 base and J by 0 bases, with 15 bases left in between. The CDR3 sequence: CASSLDPRGAANTGELFF. DNA for the CDR3: TGTGCCAGCAGCTTAGACCCCCGGGGGGCCGCGAACACCGGGGAGCTGTTTTTT.

The table lists this clone with a few counts. V and J are TRBV7-2 and TRBJ2-3; TRBD2 matches 8 bases. J was trimmed by 0 bases and V by 7 bases; bases with no gene match: 12. The CDR3 runs to 17 residues. Germline V gene sequence: CDR1 SGHTA, CDR2 FQGNSA. CDR3 residues: CASTLWAGGRSTDTQYF. Written as DNA, the CDR3 is TGTGCCAGCACCCTTTGGGCGGGGGGCAGGAGCACAGATACGCAGTATTTT. The variable domain in full, with the rest retrieved from reference TRBV7-2 and TRBJ2-3, is GAGVSQSPSNKVTEKGKDVELRCDPISGHTALYWYRQSLGQGLEFLIYFQGNSAPDKSGLPSDRFSAERTGGSVSTLTIQRTQQEDSAVYLCASTLWAGGRSTDTQYFGPGTRLTVL.

The chain recombines TRBV27 with TRBJ2-4; 11 bases match TRBD1. This CDR3 region has 15 residues. Germline loops: CDR1 MNHEY, CDR2 SMNVEV (reference sequence). V was pared by 5 bases and J by 3 bases, with 3 bases of the junction left unmatched. CDR3 in DNA: TGTGCCAGCAGTCCGGGACAGGGGGACAAAAACATTCAGTACTTC. Translating it yields CASSPGQGDKNIQYF.

This chain joins TRBV19 and TRBJ2-3; perhaps TRBD1 as D (5 bases). Germline V gene sequence: CDR1 LNHDA, CDR2 SQIVND (reference sequence). The length of the CDR3 is 13 residues. Trimming shortened V by 5 bases and J by 3 bases, and 9 bases separated the two germline ends. The CDR3 spells CASSGPGTDTQYF. CDR3 coding DNA: TGTGCCAGTAGTGGTCCAGGGACAGATACGCAGTATTTT.

The gene calls are TRBV5-1 and TRBJ1-2, with no clear D. V lost 4 bases to trimming and J lost 3 bases, with 16 bases between them. The germline CDR1 and CDR2 sequences are SGHRS and YFSETQ. The CDR3 totals 15 residues. Written as DNA, the CDR3 is TGCGCCAGCAGCCCAGACTGGAACCCGGACTATGGCTACACCTTC. Protein: CASSPDWNPDYGYTF.

The V and J genes are TRBV14 and TRBJ2-5; TRBD2 matches at 11 bases. V dropped 4 bases and J dropped 0; count of bases not matched to a gene: 7. CDR3 length equals 17 residues. Germline V CDR1 and CDR2: SGHDN, FVKESK. CDR3 nucleotide sequence: TGTGCCAGCAGCCCCTTGACTAGCGGGGAGAACCAAGAGACCCAGTACTTC. This gives the protein CASSPLTSGENQETQYF.

The CDR3 reads CASRPEVGYEQYF. Written as DNA, the CDR3 is TGTGCCAGCAGACCCGAGGTCGGATACGAGCAGTACTTC. V and J are TRBV7-9 and TRBJ2-7; D is unclear. Trimming took 6 bases from V and 4 from J, leaving 13 bases between them. This CDR3 region has 13 residues. Germline V gene data show CDR1 as SEHNR and CDR2 as FQNEAQ (reference sequence).

The chain carries TRBV7-2 and TRBJ1-1; D is undetermined. V lost 6 bases to trimming and J lost 0 bases, with 11 bases between them. CDR3 length: 14 residues. Germline loops: CDR1 SGHTA, CDR2 FQGNSA. This chain's CDR3 is CASSHSGLNTEAFF. The CDR3 coding sequence is TGTGCCAGCAGTCATTCCGGTTTGAACACTGAAGCTTTCTTT.

The gene calls are TRBV7-8 and TRBJ2-2, with 11 bases matching TRBD1. Germline trimming cut 4 bases from V and 4 bases from J; bases unmatched to any gene: 2. CDR3 length: 15 amino acids. Germline V gene lookup returns CDR1 SGHVS and CDR2 FQNEAQ. CDR3 sequence reads: CASSSGTGGTGELFF. DNA of the CDR3: TGTGCCAGCAGCTCCGGGACAGGGGGCACCGGGGAGCTGTTTTTT.